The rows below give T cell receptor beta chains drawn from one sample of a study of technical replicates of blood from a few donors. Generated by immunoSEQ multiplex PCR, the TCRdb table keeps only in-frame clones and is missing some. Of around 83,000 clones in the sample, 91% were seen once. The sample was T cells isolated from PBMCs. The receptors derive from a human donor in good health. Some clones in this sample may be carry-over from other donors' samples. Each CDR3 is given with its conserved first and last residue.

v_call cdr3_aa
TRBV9 CASSVEGVLSDTQYF
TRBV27 CAARGGQWTDTQYF
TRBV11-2 CASSLELAVYEQYF
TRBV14 CASSQRKVTGWETQYF
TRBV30 CAWSSLGNTIYF
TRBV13 CASSLAPGNQNYGYTF
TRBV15 CATSRDREETQYF
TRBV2 CASRLLPETEDYEQYF
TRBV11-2 CASSLRGSGRFNEQFF
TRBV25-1 CASSESGNQPQHF
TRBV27 CASSLIGPGQGDYGYTF
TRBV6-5 CASSYGLAGEVNEQFF
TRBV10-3 CAISDSTGTDQPQHF
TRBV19 CASSITSGVYEQYF
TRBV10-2 CASSHRGGTMNTEAFF
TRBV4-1 CASSQANLYNEQFF
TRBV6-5 CASSYGASYEQYF
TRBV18 CASSPSITGNQPQHF
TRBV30 CAWSNGVYEQYF
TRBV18 CASSPPTSGRGSYEQYF
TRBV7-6 CASSLARWTGTGANVLTF
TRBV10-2 CASNYRGSRNEQFF